This is a list of T cell receptor beta chains from one sample in a study of blood T cell repertoires in COVID-19. Using immunoSEQ multiplex PCR, the repertoire was profiled, and TCRdb retains in-frame clones only, with some absent. The sample records tens of thousands of clones, over 70% being singletons. The sample was peripheral blood. The receptor set was obtained from a human donor in a cohort sampled during active COVID-19. CDR3s include the opening cysteine and the closing phenylalanine or tryptophan. Each record gives: V gene, J gene, CDR3 protein.

TRBV2	TRBJ2-5	CASTDWGGDYQAQYF
TRBV12-3/TRBV12-4	TRBJ2-7	CASSFRSSYEQYF
TRBV10-3	TRBJ2-7	CAISESRTGTSYEQYF
TRBV12-1	TRBJ1-5	CASSFAQMEGSNQPQHF
TRBV3-1/TRBV3-2	TRBJ2-4	CASSRRGLGIQYF
TRBV5-1	TRBJ2-1	CASSSGGRAYNEQFF
TRBV7-9	TRBJ1-1	CASSFRDRTEAFF
TRBV9	TRBJ1-6	CASSALNSPLHF
TRBV27	TRBJ1-5	CASSSTGGAAQPQHF
TRBV23-1	TRBJ1-5	CASIQPGQQVYSNQPQHF
TRBV9	TRBJ1-4	CASSPGQRANEKLFF
TRBV5-6	TRBJ1-3	CASSLRDQGWAYSGNTIYF
TRBV6-1	TRBJ2-1	CASSEAGGGTNEQFF
TRBV6-5	TRBJ2-3	CASSWGGTQADTQYF
TRBV10-2	TRBJ2-7	CASRAGGGASYEQYF
TRBV5-1	TRBJ1-1	CASSRQRGFGYTEAFF
TRBV9	TRBJ2-6	CASSVGRFGSGANVLTF
TRBV18	TRBJ2-1	CASSLSGRSYNEQFF
TRBV5-8	TRBJ1-2	CASSYIGQALPYGYTF
TRBV7-9	TRBJ2-7	CASSLEMISGTSYEQYF
TRBV5-1	TRBJ1-6	CASSGGGANSPLHF
TRBV3-1/TRBV3-2	TRBJ2-7	CASSGQGLYEQYF
TRBV27	TRBJ2-3	CASSLVAGVLNTQYF
TRBV2	TRBJ1-3	CASSKGTGVFSGNTIYF
TRBV21-1	TRBJ2-7	CASSKGTGRDEQYF
TRBV28	TRBJ1-5	CASSPQPGAQHF
TRBV6-5	TRBJ1-2	CASRTAFNYGYTF